These 25 T cell receptor beta chains were sequenced from one sample in a study of CD8 T cells in ankylosing spondylitis. TCRdb called the 5' RACE reads again in MiXCR, with one record for every CDR3 protein. This table has fewer than 750,000 distinct CDR3 sequences, around 20% appearing once. The antigens for these receptors are not known. Study results and caveats: There was a TCR beta motif, made of several highly homologous variants, that appeared characteristic of ankylosing spondylitis blood.

Sequenced: blood, either unsorted or a sorted T cell fraction (not recorded which). These TCRs come from a male donor with ankylosing spondylitis.

This clonotype has more than one count but fewer than ten. The chain employs TRBV11-1 and TRBJ1-2, with a weak D call TRBD1 (6 bases). The CDR3 sequence is 18 residues long. V was cut by 5 bases and J by 1 base, with 23 bases left in between. CDR1 and CDR2 (germline): SGHAT, FQDESV (reference sequence). In nucleotides, the CDR3 is TGTGCCAGCAGCCTCACGGGGGACACGAGGGCCCATAACTATGGCTACACCTTC. It translates to CASSLTGDTRAHNYGYTF. Drawing the rest from reference TRBV11-1 and TRBJ1-2, the complete variable domain is EAEVAQSPRYKITEKSQAVAFWCDPISGHATLYWYRQILGQGPELLVQFQDESVVDDSQLPKDRFSAERLKGVDSTLKIQPAELGDSAMYLCASSLTGDTRAHNYGYTFGSGTRLTVV.

This clonotype was counted once. The rearrangement joins TRBV4-1 to TRBJ2-3, with D unclear. The CDR3 runs 17 residues. The germline V and J ends were trimmed by 0 bases and 0 bases, with 13 bases remaining between them. The germline CDR1 and CDR2 sequences are MGHRA and YSYEKL. The CDR3, as DNA: TGCGCCAGCAGCCAAGAAGGTGGGCGGCCTAGCACAGATACGCAGTATTTT. Its protein is CASSQEGGRPSTDTQYF.

This clonotype was counted between two and nine times. The chain employs TRBV6-5 and TRBJ2-1, with D tentatively TRBD1 or TRBD2 (6 bases each). Trimming took off 0 bases at V and 5 bases at J, with 14 bases between the two ends. The germline gives CDR1 MNHEY, CDR2 SVGAGI. CDR3 length: 16 residues. Written as DNA, the CDR3 is TGTGCCAGCAGTTACTCGGAGGGGGAGTGGAACAATGAGCAGTTCTTC. Its protein product is CASSYSEGEWNNEQFF.

The rearrangement joins TRBV2 to TRBJ1-3; no definite D call. V lost 5 bases, J lost 0 bases, and 14 bases lay in between. This CDR3 comprises 16 residues. Germline V lookup: CDR1 SNHLY, CDR2 FYNNEI. For the CDR3, the DNA is TGTGCCAGCAGTCCGGACGGCCGTAACTCTGGAAACACCATATATTTT. Amino acids: CASSPDGRNSGNTIYF.

This clonotype was found a few times. The V and J genes are TRBV5-1 and TRBJ2-2; D is perhaps TRBD1 (5 bases). CDR1 is SGHRS and CDR2 is YFSETQ in the germline V gene. This CDR3 is 15 amino acids long. V was trimmed by 1 base and J by 4 bases, leaving 11 bases between them. CDR3 sequence reads: CASSLPGLGTGELFF. CDR3 nucleotide sequence: TGCGCCAGCAGCTTGCCAGGGTTGGGCACCGGGGAGCTGTTTTTT.

This clonotype turned up a few times. This chain connects TRBV10-3 to TRBJ2-5, with 14 bases fitting TRBD2. The V and J ends lost 4 bases and 5 bases, in that order; junction bases with no gene match: 9. This CDR3 spans 17 amino acids. Germline CDR1 is ENHRY and CDR2 is SYGVKD. In nucleotides, the CDR3 is TGTGCCATCAGTGGCTGGGGACTAGCGGGAGTTCCCGAGACCCAGTACTTC. This encodes CAISGWGLAGVPETQYF.

There are many counts of this clonotype. The chain couples TRBV29-1 to TRBJ2-5; D possibly uses TRBD1 or TRBD2 (6 bases each). Germline-derived CDR1 and CDR2 are SQVTM and ANQGSEA. V was trimmed by 3 bases and J by 5 bases, leaving 10 bases between them. CDR3 length: 12 amino acids. The CDR3 region has the DNA TGCAGCGTTGACGGGGGCAAGGAGACCCAGTACTTC. It encodes CSVDGGKETQYF.

V usage is TRBV10-3 and J usage is TRBJ2-5, with 9 bases identical to TRBD1. The V gene end was trimmed by 4 bases and the J gene end by 5 bases; junction bases not matched to a gene: 8. This CDR3 region has 15 residues. Germline V gene data show CDR1 as ENHRY and CDR2 as SYGVKD. The CDR3 region has the DNA TGTGCCATCAGTGCGAGGACAGGGGTTTTTGAGACCCAGTACTTC. This codes for CAISARTGVFETQYF.

This chain uses TRBV6-1 with TRBJ2-7; TRBD2 matches at 9 bases. Germline assignment: CDR1 MNHNS and CDR2 SASEGT. The CDR3 sequence is 14 residues long. V lost 7 bases to trimming and J lost 5 bases; unmatched junction nucleotides: 9. The CDR3 is CASKPGLASNEQYF. The CDR3 nucleotides are TGTGCCAGCAAGCCGGGACTAGCAAGCAACGAGCAGTACTTC.

The rearrangement links TRBV7-8 to TRBJ1-1; TRBD1 aligns across 11 bases. Germline V lookup: CDR1 SGHVS, CDR2 FQNEAQ. The CDR3 totals 17 residues. The J segment lost 3 bases and the V segment lost 4 bases, leaving 10 bases of the junction unmatched. The CDR3 DNA follows: TGTGCCAGCAGCTCACTGGGACAGGGGGTTTTGGACACTGAAGCTTTCTTT. It specifies CASSSLGQGVLDTEAFF.

This clonotype was counted between two and nine times. The chain employs TRBV4-2 and TRBJ1-2; D is ambiguous. Germline V CDR1 and CDR2: LGHNA, YNFKEQ. The CDR3 runs to 15 residues. Trimming removed 4 bases from V and 0 bases from J, with 12 bases in between. The CDR3 loop is CASSLAGSTNYGYTF. The CDR3 coding sequence is TGTGCCAGCAGCCTTGCGGGGTCCACTAACTATGGCTACACCTTC.

Ten or more counts support this clonotype. Germline and junction disagree at one end, which may indicate a read error. The V and J genes are TRBV5-1 and TRBJ2-7; D gene unclear. Germline values: CDR1 SGHRS, CDR2 YFSETQ. This CDR3 spans 13 amino acids. In nucleotides, the CDR3 is TGTGCCAGCAGTTCCGTAAGCTCCTACGAGCAGTACTTC. This gives the protein CASSSVSSYEQYF.

The rearrangement joins TRBV12-3 or TRBV12-4 to TRBJ1-2; tentatively, D is TRBD1 (6 bases). Trimming left V 7 bases short and J 0 bases short, with 15 bases between. The CDR3 consists of 15 residues. CDR3 sequence: CASTVGGPANYGYTF. In DNA form, the CDR3 reads TGTGCCAGCACCGTCGGGGGGCCCGCTAACTATGGCTACACCTTC.

The J gene is TRBJ2-3, the V gene TRBV6-1; D assignment may be TRBD1 or TRBD2 (6 bases each). Germline V gives CDR1 MNHNS, CDR2 SASEGT. V lost 8 bases and J lost 6, with 15 bases in between. CDR3 size: 13 residues. The CDR3 coding sequence is TGTGCCAGCGGGACCCGGAGGGGGGATACGCAGTATTTT. Translation: CASGTRRGDTQYF.

The table lists this clonotype with a few counts. The V call is TRBV7-9, the J call TRBJ2-1; no clear D gene. The germline V and J ends were trimmed by 0 bases and 6 bases, with 6 bases remaining between them. Looked up from germline, CDR1 is SEHNR and CDR2 is FQNEAQ (reference sequence). The CDR3 spans 13 residues. CDR3 region: CASSLARFNEQFF. For the CDR3, the DNA is TGTGCCAGCAGCTTAGCGCGTTTCAATGAGCAGTTCTTC.

The chain has TRBV6-1 and TRBJ1-2; 9 bases are a match to TRBD1. The CDR3 sequence is 15 residues long. V was pared by 5 bases and J by 7 bases, with 11 bases of the junction left unmatched. Per the germline V gene, CDR1 is MNHNS and CDR2 is SASEGT. The CDR3 loop is CASSPGQGFLSGYTF. Here the CDR3 DNA reads TGTGCCAGCAGTCCGGGACAGGGTTTCTTGAGTGGCTACACCTTC.

This clonotype turned up a few times. The chain has TRBV29-1 and TRBJ2-7; no clear D gene. Germline V gene sequence: CDR1 SQVTM, CDR2 ANQGSEA. Deletions cut 0 bases from V and 2 bases from J, with 8 bases between. The CDR3 totals 13 residues. This CDR3 reads CSVEDPTAYEQYF. The DNA for the CDR3 is TGCAGCGTTGAAGATCCAACAGCCTACGAGCAGTACTTC.

V usage is TRBV9 and J usage is TRBJ2-7; tentatively, D is TRBD1 (6 bases). Germline-derived CDR1 and CDR2 are SGDLS and YYNGEE. The CDR3 covers 14 residues. V lost 0 bases, J lost 2 bases, and 9 bases lay in between. CDR3 sequence reads: CASSVGWTAYEQYF. The CDR3 nucleotides read TGTGCCAGCAGCGTAGGATGGACAGCCTACGAGCAGTACTTC.

This clonotype appeared a few times. The chain links TRBV28 to TRBJ2-5, with 14 bases matching TRBD2. Germline V gene lookup returns CDR1 MDHEN and CDR2 SYDVKM. This CDR3 contains 16 residues. Trimming at V came to 6 bases and at J to 4 bases, leaving 7 bases not matched to a gene. In DNA, the CDR3 is TGTGCCAGCAGCCACGGGACTAGCGGGAGAAGAGAGACCCAGTACTTC. This sequence encodes CASSHGTSGRRETQYF.

This clonotype has just a few counts. The V and J genes are TRBV7-2 and TRBJ2-1, with a tentative D call TRBD2 (6 bases). There are 16 residues in the CDR3. Germline V gene data show CDR1 as SGHTA and CDR2 as FQGNSA. The V end was cut by 2 bases, the J end by 9 bases, with 20 bases between. CDR3 DNA sequence: TGTGCCAGCAGCTTATATACGTCTAGCGACCGTTCTGAGCAGTTCTTC. Its translation is CASSLYTSSDRSEQFF.

The V call is TRBV6-5, the J call TRBJ1-2; 11 nucleotides align to TRBD1. Germline V gene sequence: CDR1 MNHEY, CDR2 SVGAGI. The ends lost 2 bases at V and 7 bases at J; junction bases unmatched: 12. This CDR3 has 17 amino acids. Written as DNA, the CDR3 is TGTGCCAGCAGTTACCGAACAGCGGACAGGGGGCCTGGTGGCTACACCTTC. Amino acids: CASSYRTADRGPGGYTF.

The sample holds many counts of this clonotype. CDR3 nucleotide sequence: TGTGCCAGCAGTTCAAAGGGTACTGGGAGCTCCTACAATGAGCAGTTCTTC. Its protein is CASSSKGTGSSYNEQFF. This chain connects TRBV12-3 or TRBV12-4 to TRBJ2-1; maybe TRBD2 (5 bases). The CDR3 has 17 residues. Deletions cut 4 bases from V and 0 bases from J, with 16 bases between.

This clonotype was detected only a few times. J is TRBJ1-1 and V is TRBV9, with TRBD1 matching 9 bases. There are 18 residues in the CDR3. Trimming at V came to 0 bases and at J to 5 bases, leaving 14 bases not matched to a gene. Germline V gene sequence: CDR1 SGDLS, CDR2 YYNGEE. CDR3 region: CASSVAPGIGTGRTEAFF. The CDR3 DNA follows: TGTGCCAGCAGCGTAGCCCCGGGAATCGGGACAGGGAGGACTGAAGCTTTCTTT.

The CDR3 nucleotides read TGTGCCAGCAGCCATTGGGGGGGGAGCTCCTACAATGAGCAGTTCTTC. Translation gives CASSHWGGSSYNEQFF. V gene TRBV12-3 or TRBV12-4 combines with J gene TRBJ2-1; TRBD2 matches at 7 bases. The V gene end was trimmed by 6 bases and the J gene end by 0 bases; junction bases not matched to a gene: 8. The CDR3 length is 16 residues.

This chain uses TRBV7-2 with TRBJ2-5, with D maybe TRBD1 (5 bases). V dropped 3 bases and J dropped 2 bases, with 10 bases sitting between them. Germline assignment: CDR1 SGHTA and CDR2 FQGNSA. This CDR3 has 14 amino acids. The CDR3 DNA follows: TGTGCCAGCAGCTTTTGGACAAAACAAGAGACCCAGTACTTC. Protein sequence: CASSFWTKQETQYF.